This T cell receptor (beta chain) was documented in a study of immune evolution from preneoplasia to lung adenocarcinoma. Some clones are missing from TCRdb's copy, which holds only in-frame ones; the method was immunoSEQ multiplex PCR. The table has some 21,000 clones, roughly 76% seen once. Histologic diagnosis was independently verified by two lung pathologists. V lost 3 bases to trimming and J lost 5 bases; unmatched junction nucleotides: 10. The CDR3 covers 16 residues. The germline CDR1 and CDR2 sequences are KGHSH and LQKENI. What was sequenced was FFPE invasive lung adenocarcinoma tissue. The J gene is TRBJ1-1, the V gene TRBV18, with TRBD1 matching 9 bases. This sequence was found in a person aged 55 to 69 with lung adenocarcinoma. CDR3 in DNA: TGTGCCAGCTCACCTCGACAGGGGGTCAAGGGAACTGAAGCTTTCTTT. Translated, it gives CASSPRQGVKGTEAFF.